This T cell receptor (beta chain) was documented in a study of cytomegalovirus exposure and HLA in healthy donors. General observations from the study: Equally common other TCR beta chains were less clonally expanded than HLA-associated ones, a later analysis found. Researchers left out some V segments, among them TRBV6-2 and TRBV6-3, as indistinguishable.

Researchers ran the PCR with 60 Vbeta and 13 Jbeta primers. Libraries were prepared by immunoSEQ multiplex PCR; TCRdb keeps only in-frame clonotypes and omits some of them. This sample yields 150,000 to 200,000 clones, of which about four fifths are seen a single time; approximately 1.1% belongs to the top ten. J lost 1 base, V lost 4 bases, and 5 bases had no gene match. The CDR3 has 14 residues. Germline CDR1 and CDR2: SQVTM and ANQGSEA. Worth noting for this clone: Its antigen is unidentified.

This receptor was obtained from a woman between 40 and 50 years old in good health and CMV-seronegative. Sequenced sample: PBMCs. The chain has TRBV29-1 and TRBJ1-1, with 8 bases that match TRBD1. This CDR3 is CSVVSGQGNTEAFF. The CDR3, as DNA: TGCAGCGTTGTTTCCGGACAGGGGAACACTGAAGCTTTCTTT.